The 29 T cell receptor beta chains below come from one sample, sequenced in a study of T-cell memory formation after mild COVID-19. Each CDR3 protein is one row after TCRdb ran MiXCR on the 5' RACE reads. The profile shows roughly 500,000 distinct CDR3 sequences, over 20% of them singletons. Sequencing was done on a sample of PBMCs or a T cell subset sorted from them (not recorded which). The receptors originated from an adult woman who had mild COVID-19 (a few samples of this study predate the infection). Cell type and time point are not known.

The chain is built from TRBV5-5 and TRBJ2-5; 13 bases map to TRBD2. CDR1 is SGHKS and CDR2 is YYEKEE in the germline V gene (reference sequence). The length of the CDR3 is 19 residues. The ends lost 4 bases at V and 4 bases at J; junction bases unmatched: 16. The CDR3 bases are TGTGCCAGCAGCCCCGGACTAGCGGGAGAGATTGTCGCTACAGAGACCCAGTACTTC. Protein sequence: CASSPGLAGEIVATETQYF.

This clonotype turned up a few times. V usage is TRBV4-1 and J usage is TRBJ2-5; D gene uncertain. The V end lost 3 bases, the J end lost 5 bases, and 10 bases lay between the germline ends. CDR1 is MGHRA, CDR2 YSYEKL, per germline. There are 13 residues in the CDR3. CDR3 amino acids: CASSHLLLETQYF. In DNA, the CDR3 is TGCGCCAGCAGCCATCTATTACTGGAGACCCAGTACTTC.

This sequence joins TRBV3-1 and TRBJ2-5; TRBD2 matches at 12 bases. With 7 bases clipped from V and 9 bases from J, the junction kept 3 bases outside the gene matches. From germline, CDR1 is LGHDT and CDR2 YNNKEL (reference sequence). The CDR3 is 12 amino acids. The CDR3 sequence: CASTTSGGSQYF. DNA of the CDR3: TGTGCCAGCACGACTAGCGGGGGATCCCAGTACTTC.

A few counts support this clonotype. The rearrangement joins TRBV7-3 to TRBJ2-1, with D maybe TRBD2 (5 bases). Trimming left V 1 base short and J 8 bases short, with 9 bases between. This CDR3 region has 13 residues. The germline V gene has CDR1 SGHTA and CDR2 FQGTGA. CDR3 residues: CASSLKGEDEQFF. CDR3 DNA: TGTGCCAGCAGCTTAAAGGGAGAGGATGAGCAGTTCTTC.

This clonotype was counted only a few times. CDR3 coding DNA: TGTGCCTGGAGTCCGACTGTCCCCTACAATGAGCAGTTCTTC. This sequence encodes CAWSPTVPYNEQFF. The V call is TRBV30, the J call TRBJ2-1; D gene uncertain. CDR1 and CDR2 from the germline V gene are GTSNPN and SVGIG (reference sequence). Trimming shortened V by 2 bases and J by 2 bases, and 10 bases separated the two germline ends. The CDR3 loop spans 14 amino acids.

This clonotype was counted between two and nine times. This CDR3 reads CASSPNSGLLDEQYF. The DNA of the CDR3 is TGCGCCAGCAGCCCCAATTCAGGCCTCTTAGACGAGCAGTACTTC. V usage is TRBV4-3 and J usage is TRBJ2-7; no definite D call. Germline CDR1 and CDR2: LGHNA and YSLEER. V dropped 4 bases and J dropped 5 bases, with 18 bases sitting between them. The CDR3 totals 15 residues.

Comment on this clonotype: One end of the junction is discordant with germline, which a read error may explain. This sequence joins TRBV20-1 and TRBJ1-4, with a weak D call TRBD1 (6 bases). The CDR3 has 12 residues. Germline-derived CDR1 and CDR2 are DFQATT and SNEGSKA (reference sequence). CDR3 sequence reads: CSASGQNEKLFF. DNA for the CDR3: TGCAGTGCTAGCGGACAGAATGAGAAACTGTTTTTT.

The gene calls are TRBV5-1 and TRBJ2-3; tentatively, D is TRBD1 (6 bases). Trimming stripped 0 bases from V and 6 bases from J, with 14 bases between. There are 15 residues in the CDR3. Germline V gives CDR1 SGHRS, CDR2 YFSETQ. The CDR3 sequence is CASSLERGSLDTQYF. The CDR3 DNA reads TGCGCCAGCAGCTTGGAGAGGGGGAGTTTGGATACGCAGTATTTT.

Ten or more counts support this clonotype. The chain couples TRBV4-3 to TRBJ2-5; D possibly corresponds to TRBD2 (6 bases). The CDR3 consists of 18 residues. Germline CDR1 is LGHNA and CDR2 is YSLEER. Trimming cost V 0 bases and J 5 bases, with 22 bases left between them. CDR3 DNA: TGCGCCAGCAGCCAAGATACGCGCGTGGGGGGTTTCGGGGAGACCCAGTACTTC. Its protein product is CASSQDTRVGGFGETQYF.

This chain links TRBV27 with TRBJ1-5, with 10 bases fitting TRBD1. With 4 bases clipped from V and 2 bases from J, the junction kept 5 bases outside the gene matches. The CDR3 spans 16 residues. CDR1 and CDR2 (germline): MNHEY, SMNVEV (reference sequence). CDR3 DNA sequence: TGTGCCAGCAGTTCCACCGGGACAGGGGGCAATCAGCCCCAGCATTTT. As protein: CASSSTGTGGNQPQHF.

The V gene is TRBV29-1, the J gene TRBJ2-2; no reliable D call. Looked up from germline, CDR1 is SQVTM and CDR2 is ANQGSEA. Trimming removed 0 bases at V and 0 bases at J, with 5 bases between. This CDR3 has 14 residues. CDR3 sequence reads: CSVEEVANTGELFF. Here the CDR3 DNA reads TGCAGCGTTGAAGAGGTCGCGAACACCGGGGAGCTGTTTTTT.

The rearrangement uses TRBV11-2 and TRBJ2-3, with 11 bases lining up with TRBD2. The CDR3 totals 18 residues. J lost 2 bases, V lost 2 bases, and 9 bases had no gene match. Germline CDR1 SGHAT, CDR2 FQNNGV. The CDR3 bases are TGTGCCAGCAGCTTACGACTAGCGGGAAGCTTGAACACAGATACGCAGTATTTT. Translated: CASSLRLAGSLNTDTQYF.

This clonotype has just a few counts. The J gene is TRBJ2-7, the V gene TRBV27, with D uncertain. With 0 bases removed from V and 5 bases from J, the gap between germline ends came to 11 bases. The CDR3 runs to 14 residues. The V gene's germline CDR1 is MNHEY and CDR2 SMNVEV (reference sequence). CDR3 DNA sequence: TGTGCCAGCAGTTTATCGCGCGGTGCCCACGAGCAGTACTTC. Its translation: CASSLSRGAHEQYF.

The CDR3, as DNA: TGTGCCAGCAGCATGGACAGGGTTAATCAGCCCCAGCATTTT. It specifies CASSMDRVNQPQHF. The chain joins TRBV3-1 to TRBJ1-5, with 8 positions matching TRBD1. Trimming at V came to 5 bases and at J to 4 bases, leaving 4 bases not matched to a gene. Per germline, CDR1 LGHDT and CDR2 YNNKEL (reference sequence). The CDR3 length is 14 residues.

This clonotype has more than one count but fewer than ten. This chain links TRBV30 with TRBJ1-2; 7 bases are shared with TRBD1. This CDR3 has 12 residues. Trimming at V came to 3 bases and at J to 8 bases, leaving 6 bases not matched to a gene. Per the germline V gene, CDR1 is GTSNPN and CDR2 is SVGIG (reference sequence). Here the CDR3 DNA reads TGTGCCTGGAGCCCTCACAGGGGCGGCTACACCTTC. Amino acids: CAWSPHRGGYTF. Full variable domain (outside the CDR3, taken from reference TRBV30 and TRBJ1-2): SQTIHQWPATLVQPVGSPLSLECTVEGTSNPNLYWYRQAAGRGLQLLFYSVGIGQISSEVPQNLSASRPQDRQFILSSKKLLLSDSGFYLCAWSPHRGGYTFGSGTRLTVV.

The chain has TRBV7-6 and TRBJ2-7; 9 nucleotides align to TRBD2. Germline-derived CDR1 and CDR2 are SGHVS and FNYEAQ. There are 16 residues in the CDR3. The J segment lost 0 bases and the V segment lost 6 bases, leaving 9 bases of the junction unmatched. CDR3 loop: CASSPYSGRNSYEQYF. The DNA of the CDR3 is TGTGCCAGCAGTCCCTACAGCGGGAGGAACTCCTACGAGCAGTACTTC.

The chain recombines TRBV12-3 or TRBV12-4 with TRBJ2-1, with no clear D. This CDR3 is 12 amino acids long. V was clipped by 4 bases and J by 4 bases, with 5 bases between them. The CDR3 here is CASSWAYNEQFF. The CDR3 DNA follows: TGTGCCAGCAGTTGGGCATACAATGAGCAGTTCTTC.

V is TRBV15 and J is TRBJ1-2; 7 bases fit TRBD1. J was trimmed by 4 bases and V by 3 bases; bases with no gene match: 8. Germline loops: CDR1 LNHNV, CDR2 YYDKDF (reference sequence). The CDR3 spans 15 residues. The CDR3 DNA sequence: TGTGCCACCAGCAGGGACCTACAGGGGACCTATGGCTACACCTTC. The encoded protein is CATSRDLQGTYGYTF.

The chain is built from TRBV7-6 and TRBJ2-3; TRBD1 matches at 7 bases. Trimming removed 4 bases from V and 4 bases from J; junction bases left unmatched: 8. The CDR3 is made up of 15 amino acids. Per the germline V gene, CDR1 is SGHVS and CDR2 is FNYEAQ. CDR3 protein: CASSSNRGPADTQYF. CDR3 coding DNA: TGTGCCAGCAGCTCAAACAGGGGCCCGGCAGATACGCAGTATTTT.

This clonotype was recorded at least ten times. The rearrangement links TRBV12-3 or TRBV12-4 to TRBJ2-1; D remains unclear. V lost 4 bases, J lost 4 bases, and 5 bases lay in between. CDR3 size: 12 residues. The CDR3 sequence is CASSSAYNEQFF. CDR3 DNA: TGTGCCAGCAGTTCTGCGTACAATGAGCAGTTCTTC.

This clonotype was seen many times. The V gene is TRBV5-1, the J gene TRBJ2-3, with TRBD2 matching over 9 bases. Trimming took 0 bases from V and 2 from J; bases not matched to a gene: 4. The CDR3 extends over 16 amino acids. Germline CDR1 reads SGHRS; CDR2 reads YFSETQ. The chain's CDR3 is CASSLEIAGATDTQYF. The DNA for the CDR3 is TGCGCCAGCAGCTTGGAGATAGCGGGAGCCACAGATACGCAGTATTTT.

This clonotype turned up a few times. The rearrangement links TRBV12-3 or TRBV12-4 to TRBJ2-3, with 8 bases identical to TRBD1. With V trimmed by 6 bases and J by 2 bases, 4 bases remained unmatched. The CDR3 runs 14 residues. This chain's CDR3 is CASSWDRYTDTQYF. The CDR3, as DNA: TGTGCCAGCAGCTGGGACAGGTACACAGATACGCAGTATTTT.

With regard to this clonotype: At one end the junction does not follow the germline gene, possibly because of a read error. The chain uses TRBV6-4 and TRBJ1-6; D is unclear. The germline V gene encodes CDR1 MRHNA and CDR2 SNTAGT. CDR3 length equals 11 residues. CDR3 in amino acids: CASTLDYTGFF. As DNA, the CDR3 is TGTGCCAGCACCCTGGACTATACGGGTTTTTTT.

V usage is TRBV6-2 or TRBV6-3 and J usage is TRBJ2-7; D might be TRBD2 (6 bases). Between the trimmed V and J ends, which lost 5 bases and 3 bases, there was a span of 11 bases. Per germline, CDR1 MNHEY and CDR2 SVGEGT. CDR3 size: 13 residues. CDR3 amino acids: CASSQRDFYEQYF. The CDR3 DNA reads TGTGCCAGCAGTCAGAGGGACTTCTACGAGCAGTACTTC.

This clonotype appeared a few times. The rearrangement links TRBV20-1 to TRBJ1-1, with TRBD1 matching over 8 bases. CDR1 is DFQATT, CDR2 SNEGSKA, per germline (reference sequence). V gave up 7 bases and J gave up 1 base; unmatched junction bases: 11. The CDR3 spans 15 residues. CDR3 nucleotide sequence: TGCAGTGTCCCTAAACGACAGGGGTGGAACACTGAAGCTTTCTTT. Translating it yields CSVPKRQGWNTEAFF.

This sequence joins TRBV29-1 and TRBJ2-7; D possibly matches TRBD1 or TRBD2 (5 bases each). Germline-derived CDR1 and CDR2 are SQVTM and ANQGSEA. The ends were cut back, 6 bases at V and 0 bases at J, with 18 bases in the middle. The CDR3 is 15 residues long. The CDR3 nucleotides read TGCAGCGTAGCTCCCGGGACGGGGAGCTCCTACGAGCAGTACTTC. Protein: CSVAPGTGSSYEQYF.

The chain recombines TRBV5-1 with TRBJ2-3, with 9 bases matching TRBD2. The length of the CDR3 is 15 residues. V dropped 1 base and J dropped 5; count of bases not matched to a gene: 5. Germline V lookup: CDR1 SGHRS, CDR2 YFSETQ. CDR3 residues: CASSLIAGALDTQYF. CDR3 in DNA: TGCGCCAGCAGCTTGATAGCGGGAGCGTTAGATACGCAGTATTTT.

This clonotype was counted only a few times. The CDR3 DNA reads TGCGCCAGCAGCTTGGCCCCGACAGTCGCCTACGAGCAGTACTTC. Translating gives CASSLAPTVAYEQYF. The J gene is TRBJ2-7, the V gene TRBV5-1; possible D gene TRBD1, 5 bases. Germline V lookup: CDR1 SGHRS, CDR2 YFSETQ. The CDR3 runs to 15 residues. Trimming removed 0 bases from V and 2 bases from J, with 12 bases in between.

This chain uses TRBV29-1 with TRBJ2-3, with no clear D. Germline CDR1 is SQVTM and CDR2 is ANQGSEA. The CDR3 contains 15 residues. The V end lost 8 bases, the J end lost 2 bases, and 20 bases lay between the germline ends. The CDR3 sequence is CSILDSEVDTDTQYF. CDR3 DNA: TGCAGCATCCTCGATTCTGAGGTCGACACAGATACGCAGTATTTT.